Detailed here is one T cell receptor beta chain. No antigen is known for it. The data derive from a study of identical twins. Study observations and caveats: Its conclusions, products of cross-sectional statistical analysis, did not come from following the same donors.

TCRdb re-called the 5' RACE reads with MiXCR, one entry per CDR3 protein. The table includes 1.5 million to 2 million distinct CDR3 sequences, under 35% detected once. In germline, CDR1 is ENHRY, CDR2 SYGVKD. The CDR3 contains 14 residues. Trimming shortened V by 8 bases and J by 0 bases, and 11 bases separated the two germline ends. Each donor (without exception) was a healthy Caucasian. The clonotype comes from a newborn girl in good health. The sample taken for sequencing was cord blood. The chain combines TRBV10-3 with TRBJ2-4; D uncertain. CDR3 loop: CAISPALAKNIQYF. In nucleotides, the CDR3 is TGTGCCATCTCACCGGCCTTAGCCAAAAACATTCAGTACTTC.